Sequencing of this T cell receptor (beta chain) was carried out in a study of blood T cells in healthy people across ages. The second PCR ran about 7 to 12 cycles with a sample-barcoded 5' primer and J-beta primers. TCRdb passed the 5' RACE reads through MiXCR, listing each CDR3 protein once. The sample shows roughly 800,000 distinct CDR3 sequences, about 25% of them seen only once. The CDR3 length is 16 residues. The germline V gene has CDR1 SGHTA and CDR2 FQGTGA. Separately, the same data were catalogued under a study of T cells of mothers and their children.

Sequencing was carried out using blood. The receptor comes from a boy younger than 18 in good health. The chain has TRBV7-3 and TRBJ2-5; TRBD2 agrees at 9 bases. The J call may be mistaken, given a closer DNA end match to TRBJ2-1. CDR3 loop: CASSPRASGAGNEQFF. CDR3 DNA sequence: TGTGCCAGCAGCCCCCGGGCTAGCGGGGCTGGGAATGAGCAGTTCTTC.